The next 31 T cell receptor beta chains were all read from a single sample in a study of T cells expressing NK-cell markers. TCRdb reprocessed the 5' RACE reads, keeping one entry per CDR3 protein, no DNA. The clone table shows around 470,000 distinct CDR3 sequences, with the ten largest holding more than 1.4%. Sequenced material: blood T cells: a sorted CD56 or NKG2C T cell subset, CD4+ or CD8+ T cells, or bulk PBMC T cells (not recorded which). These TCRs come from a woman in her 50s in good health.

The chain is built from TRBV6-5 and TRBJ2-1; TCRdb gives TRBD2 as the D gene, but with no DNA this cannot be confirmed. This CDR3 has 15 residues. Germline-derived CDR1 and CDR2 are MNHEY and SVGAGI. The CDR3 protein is CASRNSVRKSNEQFF.

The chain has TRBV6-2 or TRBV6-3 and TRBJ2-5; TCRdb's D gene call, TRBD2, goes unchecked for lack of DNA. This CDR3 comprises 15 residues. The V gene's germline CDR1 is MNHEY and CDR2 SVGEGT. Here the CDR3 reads CASSYLGEGSNTQYF.

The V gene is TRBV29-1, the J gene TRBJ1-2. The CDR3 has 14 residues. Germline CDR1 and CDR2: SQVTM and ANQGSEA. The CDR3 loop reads CSEQGPRRSYGYTF.

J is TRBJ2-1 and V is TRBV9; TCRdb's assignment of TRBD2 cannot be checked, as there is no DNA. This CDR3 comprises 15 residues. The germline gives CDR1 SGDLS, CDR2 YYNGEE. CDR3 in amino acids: CASSVVGGSGNEQFF.

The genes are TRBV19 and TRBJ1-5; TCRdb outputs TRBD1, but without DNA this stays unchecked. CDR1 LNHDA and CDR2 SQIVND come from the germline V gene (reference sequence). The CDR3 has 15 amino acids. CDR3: CASSIRGQGEQPQHF. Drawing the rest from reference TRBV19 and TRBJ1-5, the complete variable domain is DGGITQSPKYLFRKEGQNVTLSCEQNLNHDAMYWYRQDPGQGLRLIYYSQIVNDFQKGDIAEGYSVSREKKESFPLTVTSAQKNPTAFYLCASSIRGQGEQPQHFGDGTRLSIL.

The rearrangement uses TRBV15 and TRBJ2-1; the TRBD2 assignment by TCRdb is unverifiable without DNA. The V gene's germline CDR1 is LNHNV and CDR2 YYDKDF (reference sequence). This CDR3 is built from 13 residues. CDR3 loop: CATKASGRNEQFF.

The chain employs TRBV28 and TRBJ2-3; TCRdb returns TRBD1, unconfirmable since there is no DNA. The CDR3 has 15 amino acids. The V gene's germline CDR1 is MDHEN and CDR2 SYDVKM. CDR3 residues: CASSSGLGATDTQYF.

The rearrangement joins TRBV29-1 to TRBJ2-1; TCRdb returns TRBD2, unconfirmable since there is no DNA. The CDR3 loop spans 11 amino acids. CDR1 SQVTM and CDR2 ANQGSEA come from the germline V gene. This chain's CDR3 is CSPGLAGRQFF.

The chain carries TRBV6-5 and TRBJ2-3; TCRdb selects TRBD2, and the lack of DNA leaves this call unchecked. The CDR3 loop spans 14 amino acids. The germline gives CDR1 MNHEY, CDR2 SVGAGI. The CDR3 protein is CASKSGGDADTQYF.

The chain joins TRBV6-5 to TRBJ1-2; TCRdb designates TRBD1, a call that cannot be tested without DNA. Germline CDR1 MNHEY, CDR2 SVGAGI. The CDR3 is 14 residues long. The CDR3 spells CASRKTLTEDGYTF.

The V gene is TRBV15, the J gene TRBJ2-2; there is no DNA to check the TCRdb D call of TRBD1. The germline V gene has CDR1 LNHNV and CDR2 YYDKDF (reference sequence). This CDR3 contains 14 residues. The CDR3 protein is CATSREGATARLFF.

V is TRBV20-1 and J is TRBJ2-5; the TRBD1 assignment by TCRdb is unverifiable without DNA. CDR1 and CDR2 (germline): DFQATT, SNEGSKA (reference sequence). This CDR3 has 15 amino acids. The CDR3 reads CSALSLSRREETQYF.

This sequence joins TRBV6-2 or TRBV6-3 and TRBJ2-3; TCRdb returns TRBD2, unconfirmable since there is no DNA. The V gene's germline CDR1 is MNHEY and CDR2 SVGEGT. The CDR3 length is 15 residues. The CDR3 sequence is CASTTGLAGTDTQYF.

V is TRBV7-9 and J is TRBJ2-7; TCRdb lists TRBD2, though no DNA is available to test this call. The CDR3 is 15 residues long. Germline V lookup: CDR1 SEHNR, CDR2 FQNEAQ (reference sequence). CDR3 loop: CASSPWDSGTYEQYF.

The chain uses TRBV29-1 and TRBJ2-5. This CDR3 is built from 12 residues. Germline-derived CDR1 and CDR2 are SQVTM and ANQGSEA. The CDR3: CSVSEVGETQYF.

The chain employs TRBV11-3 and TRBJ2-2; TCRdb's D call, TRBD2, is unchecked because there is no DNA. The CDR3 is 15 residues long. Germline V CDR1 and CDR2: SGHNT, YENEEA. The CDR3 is CASSFLQASSGELFF.

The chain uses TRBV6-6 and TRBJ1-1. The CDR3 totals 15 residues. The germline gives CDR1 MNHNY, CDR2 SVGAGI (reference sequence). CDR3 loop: CASSYDTQRNTEAFF.

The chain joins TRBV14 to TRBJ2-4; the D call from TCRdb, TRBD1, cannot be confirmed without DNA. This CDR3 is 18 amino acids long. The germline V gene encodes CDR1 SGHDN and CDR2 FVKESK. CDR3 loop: CASSQDPLRTGSKNIQYF. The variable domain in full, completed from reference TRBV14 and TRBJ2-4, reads EAGVTQFPSHSVIEKGQTVTLRCDPISGHDNLYWYRRVMGKEIKFLLHFVKESKQDESGMPNNRFLAERTGGTYSTLKVQPAELEDSGVYFCASSQDPLRTGSKNIQYFGAGTRLSVL.

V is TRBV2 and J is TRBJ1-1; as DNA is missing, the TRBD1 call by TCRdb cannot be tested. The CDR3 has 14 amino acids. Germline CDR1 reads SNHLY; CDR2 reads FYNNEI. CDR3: CASRPGTTNTEAFF.

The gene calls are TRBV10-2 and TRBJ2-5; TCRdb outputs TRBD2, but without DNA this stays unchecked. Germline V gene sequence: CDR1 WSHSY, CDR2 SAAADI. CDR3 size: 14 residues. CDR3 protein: CASSGQIGPGTQYF.

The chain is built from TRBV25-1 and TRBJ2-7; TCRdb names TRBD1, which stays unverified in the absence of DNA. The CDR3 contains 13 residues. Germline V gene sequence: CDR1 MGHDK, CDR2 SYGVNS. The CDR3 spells CASSEPVSSEQYF.

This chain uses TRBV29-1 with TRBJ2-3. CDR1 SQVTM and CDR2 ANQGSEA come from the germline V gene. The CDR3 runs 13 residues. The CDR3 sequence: CSVGSVLTDTQYF.

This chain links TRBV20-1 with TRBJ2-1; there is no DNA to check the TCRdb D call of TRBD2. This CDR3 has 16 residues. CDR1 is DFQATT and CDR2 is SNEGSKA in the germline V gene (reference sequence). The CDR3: CSARDPRTSGYNEQFF.

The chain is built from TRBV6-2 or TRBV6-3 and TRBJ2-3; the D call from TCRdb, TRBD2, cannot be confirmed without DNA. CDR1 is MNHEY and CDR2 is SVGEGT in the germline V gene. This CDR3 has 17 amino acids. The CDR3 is CASSDERGLTSTDTQYF.

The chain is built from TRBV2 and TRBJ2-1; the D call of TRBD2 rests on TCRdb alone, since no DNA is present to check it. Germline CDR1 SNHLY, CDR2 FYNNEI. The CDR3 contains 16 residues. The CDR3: CASSPSLAWSRNEQFF.

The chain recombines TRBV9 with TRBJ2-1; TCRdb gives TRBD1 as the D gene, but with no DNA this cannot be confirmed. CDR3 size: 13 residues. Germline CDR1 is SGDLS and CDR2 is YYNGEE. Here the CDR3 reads CASSVPPNNEQFF.

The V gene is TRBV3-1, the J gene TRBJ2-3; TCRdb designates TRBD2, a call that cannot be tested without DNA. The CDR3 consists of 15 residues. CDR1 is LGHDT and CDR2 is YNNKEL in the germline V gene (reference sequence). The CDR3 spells CASSQDSGPSDTQYF.

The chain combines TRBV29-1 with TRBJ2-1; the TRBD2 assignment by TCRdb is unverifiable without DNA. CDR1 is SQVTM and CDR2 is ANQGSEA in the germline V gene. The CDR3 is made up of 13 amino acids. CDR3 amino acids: CSAIKRDVDEQFF.

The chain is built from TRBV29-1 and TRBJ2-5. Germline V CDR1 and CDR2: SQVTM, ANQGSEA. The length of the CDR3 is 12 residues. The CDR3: CSVDRQRETQYF.

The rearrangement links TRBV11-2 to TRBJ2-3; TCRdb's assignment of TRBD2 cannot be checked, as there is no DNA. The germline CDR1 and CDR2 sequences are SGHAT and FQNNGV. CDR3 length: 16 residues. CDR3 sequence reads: CASSLGWRELPDTQYF.

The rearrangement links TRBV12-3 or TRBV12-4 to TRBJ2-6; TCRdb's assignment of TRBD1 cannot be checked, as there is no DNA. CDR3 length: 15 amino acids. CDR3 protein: CASSTGSTGANVLTF.